Detailed here is one T cell receptor (beta chain). Exposed enrollees encountered a COVID-19 case at some point within 2 weeks before study entry. The data were obtained in a study of blood T cell repertoires in COVID-19. Generated by immunoSEQ multiplex PCR, the TCRdb table keeps only in-frame clones and is missing some. The table includes 200,000 to 250,000 clones, 88% detected once. V lost 3 bases and J lost 3, with 6 bases in between. The CDR3 extends over 12 amino acids. The germline V gene has CDR1 MNHNS and CDR2 SASEGT. The origin of this receptor is a woman in her thirties who had been exposed to COVID-19. This sequence joins TRBV6-1 and TRBJ2-7; D uncertain. The sequencing input was PBMCs or T cells enriched from blood (not recorded which). CDR3 loop: CASSDLDYEQYF. In DNA form, the CDR3 reads TGTGCCAGCAGTGATCTAGACTACGAGCAGTACTTC.